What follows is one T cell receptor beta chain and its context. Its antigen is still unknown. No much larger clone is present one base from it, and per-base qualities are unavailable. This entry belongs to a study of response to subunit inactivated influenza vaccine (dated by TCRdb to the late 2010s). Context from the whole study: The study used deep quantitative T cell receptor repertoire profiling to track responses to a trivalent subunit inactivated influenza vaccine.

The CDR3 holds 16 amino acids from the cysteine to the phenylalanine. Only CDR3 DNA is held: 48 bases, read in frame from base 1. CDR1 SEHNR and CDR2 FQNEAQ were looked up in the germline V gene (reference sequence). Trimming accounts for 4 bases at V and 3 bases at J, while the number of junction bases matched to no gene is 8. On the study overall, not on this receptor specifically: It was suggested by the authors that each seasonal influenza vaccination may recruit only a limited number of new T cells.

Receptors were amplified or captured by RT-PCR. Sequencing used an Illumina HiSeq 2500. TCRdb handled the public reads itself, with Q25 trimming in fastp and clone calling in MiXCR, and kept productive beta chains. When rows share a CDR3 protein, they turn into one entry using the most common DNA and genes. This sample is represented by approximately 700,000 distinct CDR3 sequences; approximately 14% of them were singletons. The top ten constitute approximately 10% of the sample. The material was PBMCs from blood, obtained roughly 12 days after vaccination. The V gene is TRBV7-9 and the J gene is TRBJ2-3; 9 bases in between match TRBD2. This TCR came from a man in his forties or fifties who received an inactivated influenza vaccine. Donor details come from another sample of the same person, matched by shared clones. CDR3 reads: CASSYTPGLATDTQYF. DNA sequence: TGTGCCAGCAGCTACACACCGGGACTAGCTACAGATACGCAGTATTTT. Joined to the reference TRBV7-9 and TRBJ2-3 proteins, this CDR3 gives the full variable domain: DTGVSQNPRHKITKRGQNVTFRCDPISEHNRLYWYRQTLGQGPEFLTYFQNEAQLEKSRLLSDRFSAERPKGSFSTLEIQRTEQGDSAMYLCASSYTPGLATDTQYFGPGTRLTVL.